A selection of T cell receptor beta chains follows, all from one sample in a study of CD8 T cells in Susac syndrome. Each CDR3 protein gets one entry after TCRdb re-called the immunoSEQ multiplex PCR reads with MiXCR. This sample has roughly 160,000 distinct CDR3 sequences; about 93% occur once, and the top ten carry more than 0.12%. The sample comprised CD4+ T cells from PBMCs. The receptors derive from a human donor in good health. The CDR3 runs from the conserved cysteine through the conserved F or W. A D gene is named only where the DNA matches it firmly. Part of the rows lack a size; the others show once, few, many or a class for expanded clones.

V,size,D,J,length,DNA,CDR3
TRBV27,-,-,TRBJ2-7,13,TGTGCCTGTTCGACGGGGCCAACCTACGAGCAGTACTTC,CACSTGPTYEQYF
TRBV12-3/TRBV12-4,few,TRBD2,TRBJ2-5,17,TGTGCCAGCAGTCCACTCCAAATAGCGGGGGGGCAAGAGACCCAGTACTTC,CASSPLQIAGGQETQYF
TRBV4-3,once,-,TRBJ1-5,13,TGCGCCAGCAGCCAAGATTGGGAACAGCCCCAGCATTTT,CASSQDWEQPQHF
TRBV20-1,-,-,TRBJ1-6,16,TGCAGTGCTAGAGATCGTCGGACTACCGAAAATTCACCCCTCCACTTT,CSARDRRTTENSPLHF
TRBV9,-,-,TRBJ2-5,14,TGTGCCAGCAGCCAACAGAGGGGTGGGAGCATTGTATACTTC,CASSQQRGGSIVYF
TRBV20-1,-,-,TRBJ1-2,11,TGCAGTGCGAAGAACAGCCCGGGCTACACCTTC,CSAKNSPGYTF
TRBV9,-,TRBD2,TRBJ2-2,14,TGTGCCAGCAGCGTAGCGACTAGCGCCGGGGAGCTGTTTTTT,CASSVATSAGELFF
TRBV4-3,once,-,TRBJ2-1,15,TGCGCCAGCAGCCAAGATTGGGGTAGCAACAATGAGCAGTTCTTC,CASSQDWGSNNEQFF
TRBV30,-,TRBD2,TRBJ2-1,14,TGTGCCTGGAGCGGACTAGCGGGGAACAATGAGCAGTTCTTC,CAWSGLAGNNEQFF
TRBV28,-,-,TRBJ2-5,15,TGTGCCAGCAGCCCCCCCCGGAGGGGGCGGGAGACCCAGTACTTC,CASSPPRRGRETQYF
TRBV12-3/TRBV12-4,-,TRBD1,TRBJ1-5,15,TGTGCCAGCAGTTACCGGGACAGGGGCAATCAGCCCCAGCATTTT,CASSYRDRGNQPQHF
TRBV2,-,-,TRBJ2-2,14,TGTGCCAGCAGTGAGACCCGAAACACCGGGGAGCTGTTTTTT,CASSETRNTGELFF